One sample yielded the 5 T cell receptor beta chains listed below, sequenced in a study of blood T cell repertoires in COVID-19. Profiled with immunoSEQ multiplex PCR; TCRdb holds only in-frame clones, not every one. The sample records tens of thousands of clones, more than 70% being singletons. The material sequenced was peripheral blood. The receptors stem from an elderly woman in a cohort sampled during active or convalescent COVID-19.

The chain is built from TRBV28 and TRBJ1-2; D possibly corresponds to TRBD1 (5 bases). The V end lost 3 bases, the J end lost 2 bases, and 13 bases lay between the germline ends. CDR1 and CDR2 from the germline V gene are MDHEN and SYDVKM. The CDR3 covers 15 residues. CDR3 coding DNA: TGTGCCAGCAGTTTGGGCAGGGTTGTCAACTATGGCTACACCTTC. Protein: CASSLGRVVNYGYTF.

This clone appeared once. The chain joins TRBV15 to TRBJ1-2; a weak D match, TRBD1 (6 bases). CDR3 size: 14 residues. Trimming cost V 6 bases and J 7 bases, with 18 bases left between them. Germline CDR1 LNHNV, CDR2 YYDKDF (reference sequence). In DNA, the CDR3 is TGTGCCACCAGGTGGTCGGGGGGCCCCCTTGGCTACACCTTC. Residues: CATRWSGGPLGYTF.

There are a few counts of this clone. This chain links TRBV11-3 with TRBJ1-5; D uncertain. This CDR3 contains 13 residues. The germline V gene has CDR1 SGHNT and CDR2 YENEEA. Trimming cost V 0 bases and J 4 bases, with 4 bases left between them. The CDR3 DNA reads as TGTGCCAGCAGCTTAGAACTGAATCAGCCCCAGCATTTT. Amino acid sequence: CASSLELNQPQHF. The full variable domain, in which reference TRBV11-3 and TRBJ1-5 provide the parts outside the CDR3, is EAGVVQSPRYKIIEKKQPVAFWCNPISGHNTLYWYLQNLGQGPELLIRYENEEAVDDSQLPKDRFSAERLKGVDSTLKIQPAELGDSAVYLCASSLELNQPQHFGDGTRLSIL.

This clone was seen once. CDR3 coding DNA: TGCGCCAGCAGCTGGACCGACTATGATGGCTACACCTTC. This gives the protein CASSWTDYDGYTF. V is TRBV5-1 and J is TRBJ1-2; D is ambiguous. Germline loops: CDR1 SGHRS, CDR2 YFSETQ. The CDR3 consists of 13 residues. V lost 3 bases, J lost 6 bases, and 12 bases lay in between. The full variable domain, its missing parts supplied by reference TRBV5-1 and TRBJ1-2, is KAGVTQTPRYLIKTRGQQVTLSCSPISGHRSVSWYQQTPGQGLQFLFEYFSETQRNKGNFPGRFSGRQFSNSRSEMNVSTLELGDSALYLCASSWTDYDGYTFGSGTRLTVV.

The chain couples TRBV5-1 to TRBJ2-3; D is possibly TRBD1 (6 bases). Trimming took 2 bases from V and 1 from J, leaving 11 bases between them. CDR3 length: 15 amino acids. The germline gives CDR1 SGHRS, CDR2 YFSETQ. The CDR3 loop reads CASSLNRAGTDTQYF. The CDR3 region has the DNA TGCGCCAGCAGCTTAAACAGGGCTGGCACAGATACGCAGTATTTT.